The clone carrying this TCR beta chain has just a few counts. Its cognate antigen is unknown. The sample originates from a study of T cell repertoires in cytomegalovirus infection. Study background: Public TCR beta signatures indicated both CMV infection and matching HLA type. Study-wide findings and caveats: It was HLA-C-restricted CMV-specific TCR beta clonotypes that dominated the response ex vivo. Pooled public TCR beta family frequency picked out CMV carriers with the relevant HLA.

CDR1 and CDR2 (germline): SGHTA, FQGNSA. This CDR3 region has 15 residues. Between the trimmed V and J ends, which lost 1 base and 7 bases, there was a span of 17 bases. TCRdb analysed the reads with MiXCR anew, one entry per CDR3 protein. Of more than 150,000 distinct CDR3 sequences listed, over 15% were seen once; the top ten hold approximately 18%. This TCR derives from a human donor in good health (CMV status not recorded). Some clones in this sample may be carry-over from other donors' samples. Sequencing was carried out using CD8+ T cells from PBMCs. The gene calls are TRBV7-2 and TRBJ2-7; D not certain. In nucleotides, the CDR3 is TGTGCCAGCAGCTTAGGACTCGCCGCACAGAGGGAGCAGTACTTC. The encoded protein is CASSLGLAAQREQYF.